This T cell receptor (beta chain) originates from a study of blood T cell repertoires in COVID-19. How the authors handled the data: Nucleated cell number was recorded as an estimate derived from reference gene primer amplification. Here immunoSEQ multiplex PCR was the method, and the copy in TCRdb shows in-frame clones only, minus some. V, J and clone size are those of that table, while D and trimming were read from the DNA. The repertoire holds 200,000 to 250,000 clones, with 80% to 90% as singletons. Trimming removed 5 bases from V and 3 bases from J; junction bases left unmatched: 6. The CDR3 is 15 amino acids. The germline V gene encodes CDR1 LGHNT and CDR2 FRNRAP.

The chain links TRBV12-5 to TRBJ2-1, with TRBD2 identical over 8 bases. The receptor was isolated from a woman in her 30s who had been exposed to COVID-19. Sequencing was carried out using PBMCs or T cells enriched from blood (not recorded which). CDR3 residues: CASGLRTSSYNEQFF. In DNA form, the CDR3 reads TGTGCTAGTGGTCTTCGGACTAGCAGCTACAATGAGCAGTTCTTC. The complete variable domain, with remaining parts taken from reference TRBV12-5 and TRBJ2-1, reads DARVTQTPRHKVTEMGQEVTMRCQPILGHNTVFWYRQTMMQGLELLAYFRNRAPLDDSGMPKDRFSAEMPDATLATLKIQPSEPRDSAVYFCASGLRTSSYNEQFFGPGTRLTVL.